Sequencing of this TCR beta chain was carried out in a study of blood T cell repertoires in COVID-19. Study as a whole: The United States, Italy and Spain were the sources of the acute and convalescent COVID-19 samples. T cells, B-cell-depleted T cells, or PBMCs provided the cDNA or gDNA that served as material.

TCRdb's copy holds only in-frame clones and misses some; the assay was immunoSEQ multiplex PCR. This sample yields 130,000 or so clones, of which 88% are seen a single time; approximately 8% belongs to the top ten. The germline CDR1 and CDR2 sequences are LGHDT and YNNKEL (reference sequence). The V segment lost 0 bases and the J segment 4 bases; nucleotides outside the gene matches: 6. The CDR3 sequence is 16 residues long. The receptor's source is a man aged 50 or older with acute or convalescent COVID-19. The V and J genes are TRBV3-1 (or the pseudogene TRBV3-2) and TRBJ2-3; 8 nucleotides match TRBD1. The specimen was peripheral blood. CDR3 sequence (DNA): TGTGCCAGCAGCCAAGACAGGGGGCGTTTTTCAGATACGCAGTATTTT. Encoded protein: CASSQDRGRFSDTQYF.